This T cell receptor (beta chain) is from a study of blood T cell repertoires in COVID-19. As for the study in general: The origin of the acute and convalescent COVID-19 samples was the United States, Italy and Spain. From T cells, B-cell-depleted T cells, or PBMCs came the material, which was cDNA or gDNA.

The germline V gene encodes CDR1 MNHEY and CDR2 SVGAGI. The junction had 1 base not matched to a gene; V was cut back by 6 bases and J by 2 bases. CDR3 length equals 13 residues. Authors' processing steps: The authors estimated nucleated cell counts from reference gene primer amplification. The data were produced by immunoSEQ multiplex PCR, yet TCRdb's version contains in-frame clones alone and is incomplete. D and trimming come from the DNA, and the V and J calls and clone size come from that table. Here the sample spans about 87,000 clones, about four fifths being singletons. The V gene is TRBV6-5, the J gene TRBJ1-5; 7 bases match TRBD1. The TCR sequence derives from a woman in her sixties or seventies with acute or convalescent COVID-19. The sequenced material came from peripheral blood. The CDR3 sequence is CASRGQRNQPQHF. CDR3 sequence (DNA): TGTGCCAGCAGGGGACAGCGCAATCAGCCCCAGCATTTT.